Listed below are T cell receptor beta chains from one sample, sequenced in a study of OX40 agonist ivuxolimab in advanced cancers. The repertoire was sequenced with immunoSEQ multiplex PCR; TCRdb's copy has only in-frame clones and lacks some. The sample records 83,000 or so clones, less than 85% being singletons. The specimen comprised CD4+ or CD8+ T cells sorted from blood, sampled in a trial of the OX40 agonist ivuxolimab. These receptors originate from an adult with an advanced solid tumor such as melanoma, head and neck, liver or kidney cancer. Both conserved end residues are part of each CDR3. D genes are given only for firm matches. Clone size is stated in some rows and not others, as once, few, many or a class when expanded.

V gene: TRBV10-1
J gene: TRBJ2-2
D gene: NA
clone size: NA
CDR3 protein: CASSGLGRAGELFF
CDR3 DNA: TGCGCCAGCAGTGGCCTCGGCAGGGCCGGGGAGCTGTTTTTT

V gene: TRBV11-3
J gene: TRBJ1-5
D gene: NA
clone size: NA
CDR3 protein: CASSLAGRGEPQHF
CDR3 DNA: TGTGCCAGCAGCTTAGCGGGTAGGGGAGAGCCCCAGCATTTT

V gene: TRBV6-6
J gene: TRBJ2-7
D gene: NA
clone size: NA
CDR3 protein: CASSSREPRDEQYF
CDR3 DNA: TGTGCCAGCAGTTCTCGGGAACCTAGGGACGAGCAGTACTTC

V gene: TRBV18
J gene: TRBJ2-7
D gene: TRBD2
clone size: NA
CDR3 protein: CASSPMAGGLGEQYF
CDR3 DNA: TGTGCCAGCTCACCAATGGCGGGAGGGCTTGGCGAGCAGTACTTC

V gene: TRBV20-1
J gene: TRBJ2-1
D gene: NA
clone size: NA
CDR3 protein: CSAGGKQFF
CDR3 DNA: TGCAGTGCTGGGGGGAAGCAGTTCTTC

V gene: TRBV9
J gene: TRBJ1-3
D gene: NA
clone size: NA
CDR3 protein: CASSVAQGIGNTIYF
CDR3 DNA: TGTGCCAGCAGCGTAGCACAAGGAATTGGAAACACCATATATTTT

V gene: TRBV7-9
J gene: TRBJ2-5
D gene: TRBD1
clone size: NA
CDR3 protein: CASSSRAGGRRETQYF
CDR3 DNA: TGTGCCAGCAGCTCCCGAGCAGGGGGCAGGAGGGAGACCCAGTACTTC

V gene: TRBV19
J gene: TRBJ2-1
D gene: TRBD2
clone size: NA
CDR3 protein: CASSAGTSGRSFGQFF
CDR3 DNA: TGTGCCAGTAGTGCCGGGACTAGCGGGAGGAGTTTTGGGCAGTTCTTC

V gene: TRBV6-1
J gene: TRBJ1-5
D gene: TRBD1
clone size: once
CDR3 protein: CASSEVQGRYQPQHF
CDR3 DNA: TGTGCCAGCAGTGAAGTACAGGGGCGCTATCAGCCCCAGCATTTT

V gene: TRBV18
J gene: TRBJ2-3
D gene: NA
clone size: NA
CDR3 protein: CASSANSGNTDTQYF
CDR3 DNA: TGTGCCAGCTCAGCAAATAGCGGAAACACAGATACGCAGTATTTT

V gene: TRBV5-1
J gene: TRBJ1-5
D gene: NA
clone size: once
CDR3 protein: CASSAVAGMSQPQHF
CDR3 DNA: TGCGCCAGCAGCGCGGTGGCAGGGATGAGTCAGCCCCAGCATTTT

V gene: TRBV2
J gene: TRBJ1-5
D gene: NA
clone size: NA
CDR3 protein: CASNLPPRNQPQHF
CDR3 DNA: TGTGCCAGCAACCTTCCCCCCAGGAATCAGCCCCAGCATTTT

V gene: TRBV9
J gene: TRBJ2-7
D gene: TRBD1
clone size: NA
CDR3 protein: CASSVAPTGREQYF
CDR3 DNA: TGTGCCAGCAGCGTAGCTCCGACAGGGCGCGAGCAGTACTTC

V gene: TRBV4-1
J gene: TRBJ2-1
D gene: NA
clone size: NA
CDR3 protein: CASSQDQSSYNEQFF
CDR3 DNA: TGCGCCAGCAGCCAAGATCAGAGCTCCTACAATGAGCAGTTCTTC

V gene: TRBV27
J gene: TRBJ1-1
D gene: NA
clone size: NA
CDR3 protein: CASRDGRPAF
CDR3 DNA: TGTGCCAGCAGAGATGGCAGGCCGGCGTTT

V gene: TRBV30
J gene: TRBJ1-2
D gene: NA
clone size: once
CDR3 protein: CAWSLAYFYGYTF
CDR3 DNA: TGTGCCTGGAGTCTAGCATATTTCTATGGCTACACCTTC

V gene: TRBV27
J gene: TRBJ1-1
D gene: NA
clone size: NA
CDR3 protein: CASSIQSNTEAFF
CDR3 DNA: TGTGCCAGCAGCATTCAGTCGAACACTGAAGCTTTCTTT

V gene: TRBV30
J gene: TRBJ1-5
D gene: NA
clone size: NA
CDR3 protein: CAWSVPGASNQPQHF
CDR3 DNA: TGTGCCTGGAGTGTTCCCGGGGCCAGCAATCAGCCCCAGCATTTT

V gene: TRBV6-5
J gene: TRBJ2-2
D gene: NA
clone size: NA
CDR3 protein: CASSSPAGNTGELFF
CDR3 DNA: TGTGCCAGCAGTTCCCCGGCAGGAAACACCGGGGAGCTGTTTTTT